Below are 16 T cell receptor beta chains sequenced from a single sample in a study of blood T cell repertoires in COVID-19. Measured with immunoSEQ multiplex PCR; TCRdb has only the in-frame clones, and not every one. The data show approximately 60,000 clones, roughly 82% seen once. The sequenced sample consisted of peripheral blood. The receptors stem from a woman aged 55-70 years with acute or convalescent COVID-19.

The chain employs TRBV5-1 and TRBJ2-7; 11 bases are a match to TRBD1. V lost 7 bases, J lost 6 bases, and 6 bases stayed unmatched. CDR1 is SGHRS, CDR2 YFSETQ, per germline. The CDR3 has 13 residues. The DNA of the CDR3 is TGCGCCAGCGTCGGGACAGGGGGGGGCGAGCAGTACTTC. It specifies CASVGTGGGEQYF.

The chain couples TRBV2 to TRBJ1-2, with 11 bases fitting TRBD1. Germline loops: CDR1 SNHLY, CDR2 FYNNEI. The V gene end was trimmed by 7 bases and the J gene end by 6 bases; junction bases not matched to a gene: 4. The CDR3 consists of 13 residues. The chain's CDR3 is CASTPGQGDGYTF. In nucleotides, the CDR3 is TGTGCCAGCACCCCGGGACAGGGGGATGGCTACACCTTC.

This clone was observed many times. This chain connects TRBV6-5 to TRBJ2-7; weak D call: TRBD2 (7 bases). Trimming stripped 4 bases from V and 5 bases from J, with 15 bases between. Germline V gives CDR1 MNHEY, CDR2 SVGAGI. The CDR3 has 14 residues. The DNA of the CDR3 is TGTGCCAGCAGTTTGAGGGGGGGCCGGAACGAGCAGTACTTC. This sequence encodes CASSLRGGRNEQYF.

The CDR3 DNA is TGTGCCAGCAGCTTAGCGGCAGGGAGGAGCAGTGAAAAACTGTTTTTT. Amino acids: CASSLAAGRSSEKLFF. The V and J genes are TRBV7-2 and TRBJ1-4; D may be TRBD1 (5 bases). There are 16 residues in the CDR3. V lost 0 bases and J lost 7, with 15 bases in between. CDR1 SGHTA and CDR2 FQGNSA come from the germline V gene. Full variable domain (rest looked up from reference TRBV7-2 and TRBJ1-4): GAGVSQSPSNKVTEKGKDVELRCDPISGHTALYWYRQSLGQGLEFLIYFQGNSAPDKSGLPSDRFSAERTGGSVSTLTIQRTQQEDSAVYLCASSLAAGRSSEKLFFGSGTQLSVL.

The CDR3 region is CASSQGGQETQYF. The CDR3 nucleotides read TGCGCCAGCTCACAGGGCGGCCAAGAGACCCAGTACTTC. The J gene is TRBJ2-5, the V gene TRBV5-1; possible D gene TRBD1, 6 bases. The germline gives CDR1 SGHRS, CDR2 YFSETQ. V lost 7 bases and J lost 1, with 11 bases in between. CDR3 length: 13 residues.

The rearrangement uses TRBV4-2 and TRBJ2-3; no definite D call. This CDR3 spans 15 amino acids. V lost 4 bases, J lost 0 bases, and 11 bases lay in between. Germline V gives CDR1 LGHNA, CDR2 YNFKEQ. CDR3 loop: CASSRNRQSTDTQYF. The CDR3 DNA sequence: TGTGCCAGCAGCCGTAACAGACAAAGCACAGATACGCAGTATTTT.

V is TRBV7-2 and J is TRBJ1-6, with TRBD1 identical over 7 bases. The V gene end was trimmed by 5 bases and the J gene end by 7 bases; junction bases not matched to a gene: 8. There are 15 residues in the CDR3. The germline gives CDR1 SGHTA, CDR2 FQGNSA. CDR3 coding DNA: TGTGCCAGCAGCCTCTTAACAGGGGAAAATTCACCCCTCCACTTT. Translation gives CASSLLTGENSPLHF.

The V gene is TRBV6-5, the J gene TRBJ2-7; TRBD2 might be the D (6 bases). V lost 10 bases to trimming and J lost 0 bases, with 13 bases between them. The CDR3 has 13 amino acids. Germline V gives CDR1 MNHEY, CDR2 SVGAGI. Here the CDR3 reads CAIPRGFSYEQYF. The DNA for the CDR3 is TGTGCCATTCCTCGGGGGTTCTCCTACGAGCAGTACTTC.

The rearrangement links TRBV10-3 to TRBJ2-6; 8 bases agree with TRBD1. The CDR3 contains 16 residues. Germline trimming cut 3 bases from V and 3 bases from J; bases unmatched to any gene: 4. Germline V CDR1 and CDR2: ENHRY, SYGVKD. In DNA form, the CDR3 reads TGTGCCATCAGTGAAACAGGGGGAAATGGGGCCAACGTCCTGACTTTC. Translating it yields CAISETGGNGANVLTF.

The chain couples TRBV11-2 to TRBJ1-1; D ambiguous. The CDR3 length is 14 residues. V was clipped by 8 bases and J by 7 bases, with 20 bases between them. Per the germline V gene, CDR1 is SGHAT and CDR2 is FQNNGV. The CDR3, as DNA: TGTGCCAGCGTCGGGTTACCAACCCGTTATGAAGCTTTCTTT. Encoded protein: CASVGLPTRYEAFF.

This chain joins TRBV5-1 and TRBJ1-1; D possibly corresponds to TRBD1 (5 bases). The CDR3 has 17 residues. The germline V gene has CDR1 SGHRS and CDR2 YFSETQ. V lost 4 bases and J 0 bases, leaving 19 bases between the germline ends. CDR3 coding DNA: TGCGCCAGCAGCCCAGGGATCGGAGGGCATTTGAACACTGAAGCTTTCTTT. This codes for CASSPGIGGHLNTEAFF.

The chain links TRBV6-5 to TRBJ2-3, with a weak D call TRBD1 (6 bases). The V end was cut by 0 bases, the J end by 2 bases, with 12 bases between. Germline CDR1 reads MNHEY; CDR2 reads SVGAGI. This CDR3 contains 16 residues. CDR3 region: CASSYSAAGDTDTQYF. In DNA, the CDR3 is TGTGCCAGCAGTTACTCAGCGGCAGGGGACACAGATACGCAGTATTTT.

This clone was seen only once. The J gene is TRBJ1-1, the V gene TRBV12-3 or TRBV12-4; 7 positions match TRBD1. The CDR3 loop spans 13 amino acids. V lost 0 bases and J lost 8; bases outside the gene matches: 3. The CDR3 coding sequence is TGTGCCAGCAGTTTAGCGCGAGGGGGCGAAGCTTTCTTT. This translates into CASSLARGGEAFF.

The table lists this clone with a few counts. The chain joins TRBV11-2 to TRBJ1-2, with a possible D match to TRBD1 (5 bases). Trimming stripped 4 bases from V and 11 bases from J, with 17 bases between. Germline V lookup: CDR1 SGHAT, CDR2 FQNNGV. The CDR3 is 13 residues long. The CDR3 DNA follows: TGTGCCAGCAGCTCCGTCGGGGGTTTTGGTTACACCTTC. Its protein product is CASSSVGGFGYTF.

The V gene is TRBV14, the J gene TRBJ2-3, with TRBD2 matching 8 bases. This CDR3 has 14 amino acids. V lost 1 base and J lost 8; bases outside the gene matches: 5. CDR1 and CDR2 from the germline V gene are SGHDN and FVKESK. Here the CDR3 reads CASSQGSGGSTQYF. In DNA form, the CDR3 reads TGTGCCAGCAGCCAAGGCAGCGGGGGTAGTACGCAGTATTTT.

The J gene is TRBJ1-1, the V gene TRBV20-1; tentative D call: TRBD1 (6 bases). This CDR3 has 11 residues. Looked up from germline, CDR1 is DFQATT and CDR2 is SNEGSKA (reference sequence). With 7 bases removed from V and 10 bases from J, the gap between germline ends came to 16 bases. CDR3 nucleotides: TGCAGTGTCGCACGGGGGGCTGGAGCTTTCTTT. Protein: CSVARGAGAFF.